This TCR beta chain was recovered during a study of blood T cells in healthy people across ages. Germline V lookup: CDR1 SGHNT, CDR2 YYREEE (reference sequence). This CDR3 is built from 15 residues. The V segment lost 5 bases and the J segment 2 bases; nucleotides outside the gene matches: 10. Study outcomes and limitations: Per million T cells, the diversity of TCR beta decreased roughly linearly as age advanced. Estimated diversity that came from one million T cells was considered an underestimate.

It was with a sample-barcoded 5' primer and a J-beta primer mix that a second PCR of about 6 to 11 cycles was run. One entry per CDR3 protein, called by TCRdb with MiXCR from the 5' RACE reads. The repertoire consists of approximately 800,000 distinct CDR3 sequences, with roughly 60% occurring once and the leading ten covering approximately 21%. For this clonotype: Antigen: not known.

Sample donors were healthy Caucasian individuals that came from Russia, aged 6 to 90. This receptor was taken from a man younger than 40 in good health. Specimen: blood. The J gene is TRBJ2-7, the V gene TRBV5-4; 7 bases fit TRBD1. The CDR3 sequence is CASRDRPLLAYEQYF. The DNA for the CDR3 is TGTGCCAGCAGGGACAGGCCCCTCTTAGCCTACGAGCAGTACTTC.